This T cell receptor (beta chain) was found in a study of blood T cell repertoires in COVID-19. The overall study: The origin of the acute and convalescent COVID-19 samples was the United States, Italy and Spain. Sources were T cells, B-cell-depleted T cells, or PBMCs; the material itself was cDNA or gDNA.

Seattle participants joined during active infection and were tracked over time. Using immunoSEQ multiplex PCR, the repertoire was profiled, and TCRdb retains in-frame clones only, with some absent. The repertoire includes about 210,000 clones, around 80% of them detected once, and 8% to 11% sits in the top ten. Per the germline V gene, CDR1 is GTSNPN and CDR2 is SVGIG (reference sequence). The CDR3 consists of 13 residues. Between the trimmed V and J ends, which lost 5 bases and 1 base, there was a span of 11 bases. This sequence joins TRBV30 and TRBJ1-1, with D possibly being TRBD1 (6 bases). The sequence was obtained from a woman of 80 years or more with COVID-19, enrolled during active disease. Sequenced sample: peripheral blood. CDR3 region: CAWGRTANTEAFF. The CDR3 nucleotides read TGTGCCTGGGGGCGGACAGCGAACACTGAAGCTTTCTTT.